This T cell receptor beta chain was retrieved from a study of post-analysis software for immune sequencing data. Concerning this clonotype itself: Its specificity is not known.

Presence of unique molecular identifiers characterized the TCR beta cDNA libraries. In TCRdb, the PCR reads were re-called with MiXCR into one record per CDR3 protein. Of around 710,000 distinct CDR3 sequences in the sample, 35% to 55% were seen once. Trimming cost V 2 bases and J 8 bases, with 26 bases left between them. This CDR3 comprises 18 residues. In germline, CDR1 is SGDLS, CDR2 YYNGEE. Study results and caveats: The five TRBV segments detected at higher frequency in patients than in controls included TRBV5-6, TRBV5-1 and TRBV20-1. Patients with multiple sclerosis recorded significantly lower normalized Chao1 diversity than controls, the study found. Same-batch samples co-clustered strongly by F measure.

The gene calls are TRBV9 and TRBJ2-1; TRBD2 might be the D (5 bases). Sequences were obtained from blood. The clonotype comes from a girl aged 10-17 years with multiple sclerosis. The CDR3 nucleotides are TGTGCCAGCAGCGTCCCCGAGGGTAGCCCCGATGCCCTCGATGAGCAGTTCTTC. Protein sequence: CASSVPEGSPDALDEQFF.